The subject of this entry is one T cell receptor beta chain. The CDR3 totals 12 residues. Trimming at V came to 10 bases and at J to 8 bases, leaving 9 bases not matched to a gene. The germline V gene encodes CDR1 SNHLY and CDR2 FYNNEI. The data stem from a study of blood T cell repertoires in COVID-19. Overall study: The study drew acute and convalescent COVID-19 samples from the United States, Italy and Spain.

Sequencing was performed with immunoSEQ multiplex PCR; in TCRdb, only in-frame clones are kept and a portion is missing. The repertoire consists of 490,000 or so clones, with 70% to 90% occurring once and the leading ten covering 6.5% to 9.5%. The sequence was collected from an older woman who had recovered from COVID-19. The chain couples TRBV2 to TRBJ1-2; 8 bases line up with TRBD1. The specimen sequenced was PBMCs or T cells enriched from blood (not recorded which). The CDR3 nucleotides are TGTGCCATACAGGGGGGACAGCTCGGCTACACCTTC. Its translation is CAIQGGQLGYTF. Combining the CDR3 with reference TRBV2 and TRBJ1-2 gives the whole variable domain EPEVTQTPSHQVTQMGQEVILRCVPISNHLYFYWYRQILGQKVEFLVSFYNNEISEKSEIFDDQFSVERPDGSNFTLKIRSTKLEDSAMYFCAIQGGQLGYTFGSGTRLTVV.